This is a list of T cell receptor beta chains from one sample in a study of cytomegalovirus exposure and HLA in healthy donors. Measured with immunoSEQ multiplex PCR; TCRdb has only the in-frame clones, and not every one. The repertoire holds under 200,000 clones, 82% seen once, with approximately 1.5% in the top ten. Sequenced: PBMCs. These receptors originate from a girl aged 5-17 years in good health and CMV-seropositive. CDR3s include the opening cysteine and the closing phenylalanine or tryptophan. Fields, in order: V gene, D gene, clone size, J gene, CDR3 DNA, CDR3 protein. The D gene is left open where the match is weak. Clone size is stated in some rows and not others, as once, few, many or a class when expanded.

TRBV7-2	NA	once	TRBJ2-5	TGTGCCAGCAGCTTAGTGAGGCGGTGGGAGGATGTACAAGAGACCCAGTACTTC	CASSLVRRWEDVQETQYF
TRBV6-1	NA	NA	TRBJ2-7	TGTGCCAGCAGTGAAACAGTTTCCTCCTACGAGCAGTACTTC	CASSETVSSYEQYF
TRBV28	TRBD2	NA	TRBJ2-5	TGTGCCTCTCGGACTAGCGGGAGCGAGACCCAGTACTTC	CASRTSGSETQYF
TRBV10-2	TRBD2	few	TRBJ2-7	TGCGCCAGCAGGGGACTAGCGGGGGGAGAATCCTACGAGCAGTACTTC	CASRGLAGGESYEQYF
TRBV6-5	NA	NA	TRBJ1-1	TGTGCCAGCAGGGCCCACGGCGGGGCCACTGAAGCTTTCTTT	CASRAHGGATEAFF
TRBV5-1	TRBD1	few	TRBJ1-1	TGCGCCAGCAGCTCCGACAGGGGGCGGGTTGAAGCTTTCTTT	CASSSDRGRVEAFF
TRBV2	TRBD1	once	TRBJ1-1	TGTGCCAGCAGTAGGACAGGGATAGGGACGAACACTGAAGCTTTCTTT	CASSRTGIGTNTEAFF
TRBV2	TRBD1	NA	TRBJ2-2	TGTGCCAGCAGTCTACAGGGGCGGGACACCGGGGAGCTGTTTTTT	CASSLQGRDTGELFF
TRBV18	NA	NA	TRBJ2-3	TGTGCCAGCTCCCAAAGCGGGCAAAGGGAGCTTTGGGGGTATACGCAGTATTTT	CASSQSGQRELWGYTQYF
TRBV29-1	NA	NA	TRBJ1-2	TGCAGCGTCCTGCCCGCAGGGCCCTATGGCTACACCTTC	CSVLPAGPYGYTF
TRBV5-1	NA	NA	TRBJ1-1	TGCGCCAGCAGCTTGGGTCCGGGTAAAGGCGCTTTCTTT	CASSLGPGKGAFF
TRBV7-8	NA	NA	TRBJ1-2	TGTGCCAGCAGCTTAGACGTGCCAGCTAACTATGGCTACACCTTC	CASSLDVPANYGYTF
TRBV28	TRBD1	NA	TRBJ2-5	TGTGCCAGCCTGACAGGGGGGTCCTGGGAGACCCAGTACTTC	CASLTGGSWETQYF
TRBV25-1	NA	few	TRBJ2-7	TGTGCCAGCAGTGGGCACAACTACGAGCAGTACTTC	CASSGHNYEQYF
TRBV11-3	TRBD1	NA	TRBJ1-1	TGTGCCAGCAGCTTAGGGGGGACAGCGAACACTGAAGCTTTCTTT	CASSLGGTANTEAFF
TRBV7-9	NA	NA	TRBJ1-4	TGTGCTAGCAGGCTGGGCCGACGCGGACAAACAACTAATGAAAAACTGTTTTTT	CASRLGRRGQTTNEKLFF
TRBV25-1	NA	few	TRBJ2-5	TGTGCCAGCAGGGGGCAGATCGGGGAGACCCAGTACTTC	CASRGQIGETQYF
TRBV9	NA	once	TRBJ2-3	TGTGCCAGCAGCGGGTATGGGGGGTCGACAGATACGCAGTATTTT	CASSGYGGSTDTQYF
TRBV28	NA	once	TRBJ2-7	TGTGCCAGCAGTTTGGCAGCCCTAGAATCCTACGAGCAGTACTTC	CASSLAALESYEQYF
TRBV2	NA	NA	TRBJ1-1	TGTGCCATCGCGACAGGAGGAACTGAAGCTTTCTTT	CAIATGGTEAFF
TRBV11-1	NA	NA	TRBJ2-7	TGTGCCAGCAGCTTTGGGACACGAAGCTCCTACGAGCAGTACTTC	CASSFGTRSSYEQYF
TRBV10-3	TRBD2	NA	TRBJ2-1	TGTGCCATCAGCGGACTAGCGGAGTTCAATGAGCAGTTCTTC	CAISGLAEFNEQFF
TRBV30	NA	once	TRBJ2-7	TGTGCCTGGGCGACAGGGAGGTCCTACGAGCAGTACTTC	CAWATGRSYEQYF
TRBV5-6	NA	NA	TRBJ1-3	TGTGCCAGCAGCCTGACACCTGACTCTGGAAACACCATATATTTT	CASSLTPDSGNTIYF
TRBV25-1	TRBD1	NA	TRBJ2-7	TGTGCCAGCAGAGGACAGGGGGCTTACGAGCAGTACTTC	CASRGQGAYEQYF
TRBV28	TRBD1	NA	TRBJ1-5	TGTGCCAGCAGCGTAATTTGGGACAGGGACCACCTTTTACCGATTAGCAATCAGCCCCAGCATTTT	CASSVIWDRDHLLPISNQPQHF
TRBV6-1	NA	NA	TRBJ2-7	TGTGCCAGCAGTGAAGGGCGGAACCTAAGGCACGAGCAGTACTTC	CASSEGRNLRHEQYF
TRBV11-2	NA	few	TRBJ2-1	TGTGCCAGCAGCCTCTCCCCCCCTTGGGCAGCAGGAATTGAGCAGTTCTTC	CASSLSPPWAAGIEQFF
TRBV5-4	TRBD2	once	TRBJ2-1	TGTGCCAGCAGCTGGGAGGGATACAATGAGCAGTTCTTC	CASSWEGYNEQFF
TRBV25-1	NA	NA	TRBJ2-3	TGTGCCAGCAGTGAAGTTAGCGAGAGCACAGATACGCAGTATTTT	CASSEVSESTDTQYF
TRBV7-8	TRBD2	NA	TRBJ2-2	TGTGCCAGCAGCTTAAAGGAACTAGCGGGAGTCGGGGAGCTGTTTTTT	CASSLKELAGVGELFF
TRBV7-9	NA	NA	TRBJ1-2	TGTGCCAGCAGCGGTCCGGACAGTGGAGGCTACACCTTC	CASSGPDSGGYTF
TRBV6-5	NA	few	TRBJ2-7	TGTGCCAGCAGTTACTCGATCTCGACAGTTTCCTACGAGCAGTACTTC	CASSYSISTVSYEQYF
TRBV6-1	NA	NA	TRBJ2-7	TGTGCCAGCAGTGAAGTGAACGGTCCTTCGCTCAGGGACGAGCAGTACTTC	CASSEVNGPSLRDEQYF
TRBV6-6	NA	NA	TRBJ1-3	TGTGCCAGCAGCCGGGACACAATCTCTGGAAACACCATATATTTT	CASSRDTISGNTIYF